This TCR beta chain is drawn from a study of T cells in Graves' hyperthyroidism and ophthalmopathy. This clonotype has at least ten counts. Researchers amplified the TCR beta CDR3 regions from RNA transcripts. RT-PCR in the first round (using the HTBI primer set) targeted the TCR CDR3. Each CDR3 protein is one row after TCRdb ran MiXCR on the multiplex PCR reads. This sample yields roughly 250,000 distinct CDR3 sequences, of which about a sixth are seen a single time; around 26% belongs to the top ten. The CDR3 is 17 amino acids. Germline CDR1 is DFQATT and CDR2 is SNEGSKA (reference sequence). V lost 0 bases and J 5 bases, leaving 20 bases between the germline ends.

The clonotype was recovered from a woman between 18 and 30 years old with Graves' ophthalmopathy. The chain combines TRBV20-1 with TRBJ1-5; tentative D call: TRBD1 (5 bases). Input material: blood. The CDR3 bases are TGCAGTGCTAGAGATAAGGACAAGGGGTTTGGGGATCAGCCCCAGCATTTT. As protein: CSARDKDKGFGDQPQHF.